The next 26 T cell receptor beta chains were all read from a single sample in a study of control samples from healthy donors and cancer patients. TCRdb keeps only in-frame clones here, not all; method: immunoSEQ multiplex PCR. The table shows roughly 130,000 clones, with about 94% occurring only once. Sequencing input: blood. The receptors here all came from a young man in good health.

The chain joins TRBV6-5 to TRBJ2-2; TRBD1 matches at 7 bases. Germline V gene lookup returns CDR1 MNHEY and CDR2 SVGAGI. V gave up 4 bases and J gave up 8 bases; unmatched junction bases: 1. The CDR3 is made up of 12 amino acids. This CDR3 is CASSLDRGELFF. The CDR3 DNA reads as TGTGCCAGCAGTTTGGACAGGGGGGAGCTGTTTTTT.

The rearrangement links TRBV9 to TRBJ1-3; maybe TRBD1 (6 bases). The germline CDR1 and CDR2 sequences are SGDLS and YYNGEE. Trimming stripped 6 bases from V and 4 bases from J, with 14 bases between. This CDR3 contains 14 residues. Here the CDR3 reads CASTPRGYGNTIYF. Here the CDR3 DNA reads TGTGCCAGCACTCCGAGGGGGTACGGAAACACCATATATTTT.

V and J are TRBV19 and TRBJ1-5; D is uncertain. The CDR3 length is 15 residues. Germline V gene lookup returns CDR1 LNHDA and CDR2 SQIVND (reference sequence). V dropped 7 bases and J dropped 2 bases, with 15 bases sitting between them. The CDR3 nucleotides read TGTGCCAGTAACCCCGCGAACAGTGGCAATCAGCCCCAGCATTTT. Its translation: CASNPANSGNQPQHF. Complete variable domain (other parts from reference TRBV19 and TRBJ1-5): DGGITQSPKYLFRKEGQNVTLSCEQNLNHDAMYWYRQDPGQGLRLIYYSQIVNDFQKGDIAEGYSVSREKKESFPLTVTSAQKNPTAFYLCASNPANSGNQPQHFGDGTRLSIL.

The chain carries TRBV5-4 and TRBJ2-2, with no clear D. CDR3 length equals 16 residues. The V gene lost 4 bases and the J gene lost 0 bases, with 13 bases spanning the gap. Germline assignment: CDR1 SGHNT and CDR2 YYREEE (reference sequence). CDR3: CASSRDRSSNTGELFF. In DNA form, the CDR3 reads TGTGCCAGCAGCCGAGACCGATCCTCGAACACCGGGGAGCTGTTTTTT.

The V gene is TRBV5-1, the J gene TRBJ2-1; 7 nucleotides agree with TRBD1. The CDR3 has 14 residues. Germline loops: CDR1 SGHRS, CDR2 YFSETQ. The J segment lost 7 bases and the V segment lost 3 bases, leaving 7 bases of the junction unmatched. The CDR3 DNA sequence: TGCGCCAGCAGCTCAATGACAGGGACGAATGAGCAGTTCTTC. It yields the protein CASSSMTGTNEQFF.

The rearrangement uses TRBV24-1 and TRBJ1-2; D is undetermined. Germline assignment: CDR1 KGHDR and CDR2 SFDVKD. This CDR3 is built from 11 residues. V lost 5 bases, J lost 6 bases, and 6 bases lay in between. CDR3 loop: CATSVGNGYTF. The CDR3 coding sequence is TGTGCCACCAGTGTTGGGAATGGCTACACCTTC.

The J gene is TRBJ2-6, the V gene TRBV4-1; tentative D call: TRBD2 (5 bases). The CDR3 extends over 14 amino acids. V was clipped by 4 bases and J by 12 bases, with 16 bases between them. Germline CDR1 MGHRA, CDR2 YSYEKL. The CDR3 sequence is CASSRPLARSVLTF. The CDR3 bases are TGCGCCAGCAGCCGTCCCTTAGCGCGCTCCGTCCTGACTTTC.

This chain links TRBV6-2 or TRBV6-3 with TRBJ1-1; TRBD1 aligns across 10 bases. This CDR3 has 15 amino acids. J was trimmed by 6 bases and V by 5 bases; bases with no gene match: 9. In germline, CDR1 is MNHEY, CDR2 SVGEGT. The CDR3 protein is CASSPLPDRGAEAFF. CDR3 nucleotides: TGTGCCAGCAGTCCACTTCCGGACAGGGGGGCTGAAGCTTTCTTT.

The V and J genes are TRBV6-2 or TRBV6-3 and TRBJ1-5; 9 nucleotides line up with TRBD1. Trimming at V came to 5 bases and at J to 6 bases, leaving 11 bases not matched to a gene. Germline V gene sequence: CDR1 MNHEY, CDR2 SVGEGT. CDR3 size: 16 residues. CDR3 sequence (DNA): TGTGCCAGCAGTCCGCGGGGACAGGGTAGAGGTCAGCCCCAGCATTTT. Residues: CASSPRGQGRGQPQHF.

This clone was counted once. V usage is TRBV24-1 and J usage is TRBJ2-3; 9 bases map to TRBD1. Germline CDR1 KGHDR, CDR2 SFDVKD. V trimming: 7 bases; J trimming: 2 bases; junction bases outside the gene matches: 3. The CDR3 covers 14 residues. In nucleotides, the CDR3 is TGTGCCACCAGCGGGACAGGGATCACAGATACGCAGTATTTT. Translation: CATSGTGITDTQYF.

The chain combines TRBV19 with TRBJ1-3, with unresolved D. CDR3 length: 13 amino acids. V shed 6 bases and J shed 0 bases, with 6 bases lying between them. Germline assignment: CDR1 LNHDA and CDR2 SQIVND (reference sequence). CDR3 sequence reads: CASRPSSGNTIYF. The CDR3 DNA is TGTGCCAGTAGGCCGAGCTCTGGAAACACCATATATTTT.

V and J are TRBV3-1 (or the pseudogene TRBV3-2) and TRBJ1-1; TRBD1 aligns across 9 bases. The CDR3 runs 15 residues. V was pared by 4 bases and J by 5 bases, with 8 bases of the junction left unmatched. Germline V gene data show CDR1 as LGHDT and CDR2 as YNNKEL (reference sequence). CDR3 region: CASSPQQGAGTEAFF. The CDR3 DNA sequence: TGTGCCAGCAGCCCGCAACAGGGGGCCGGAACTGAAGCTTTCTTT.

The V gene is TRBV27, the J gene TRBJ1-6; D ambiguous. The CDR3 totals 16 residues. Germline assignment: CDR1 MNHEY and CDR2 SMNVEV (reference sequence). V was trimmed by 5 bases and J by 2 bases, leaving 13 bases between them. This CDR3 is CASSPSPVTYNSPLHF. The CDR3, as DNA: TGTGCCAGCAGTCCCTCCCCAGTGACCTATAATTCACCCCTCCACTTT.

The V and J genes are TRBV7-8 and TRBJ1-3; D is uncertain. This CDR3 contains 23 residues. Looked up from germline, CDR1 is SGHVS and CDR2 is FQNEAQ. Trimming shortened V by 5 bases and J by 0 bases, and 35 bases separated the two germline ends. The DNA of the CDR3 is TGTGCCAGCAGCCCTAGGGCCCCCCATGCCCGTGGTTCGGGATTGTACTCTGGAAACACCATATATTTT. Its translation is CASSPRAPHARGSGLYSGNTIYF.

V usage is TRBV29-1 and J usage is TRBJ2-1, with unresolved D. In germline, CDR1 is SQVTM, CDR2 ANQGSEA. The CDR3 has 15 residues. Trimming stripped 3 bases from V and 0 bases from J, with 12 bases between. CDR3 amino acids: CSVDLSASSYNEQFF. The CDR3 region has the DNA TGCAGCGTTGACTTGTCAGCGAGCTCCTACAATGAGCAGTTCTTC.

The chain combines TRBV2 with TRBJ1-6; D is uncertain. The CDR3 covers 12 residues. V lost 6 bases and J 3 bases, leaving 3 bases between the germline ends. Germline V lookup: CDR1 SNHLY, CDR2 FYNNEI. The CDR3 DNA reads as TGTGCCAGCAGGGACTATAATTCACCCCTCCACTTT. Amino acids: CASRDYNSPLHF.

The chain joins TRBV4-3 to TRBJ1-2; TRBD1 might be the D (6 bases). The CDR3 totals 15 residues. The ends were cut back, 0 bases at V and 8 bases at J, with 16 bases in the middle. Germline V gene data show CDR1 as LGHNA and CDR2 as YSLEER. The CDR3 DNA reads as TGCGCCAGCAGCCAAGAGTATGGTCAGGGGCGCGGCTACACCTTC. Protein product: CASSQEYGQGRGYTF.

J is TRBJ2-5 and V is TRBV15, with 7 bases identical to TRBD2. The CDR3 loop spans 14 amino acids. CDR1 LNHNV and CDR2 YYDKDF come from the germline V gene (reference sequence). V lost 6 bases to trimming and J lost 2 bases; unmatched junction nucleotides: 6. DNA of the CDR3: TGTGCCACCAGGGTTGGACTAGAACAAGAGACCCAGTACTTC. Protein: CATRVGLEQETQYF.

The J gene is TRBJ1-1, the V gene TRBV6-2 or TRBV6-3; D is uncertain. V was shortened by 6 bases and J by 6 bases, with 8 bases between the two germline ends. The CDR3 totals 11 residues. Germline values: CDR1 MNHEY, CDR2 SVGEGT. CDR3 loop: CASSHRAEAFF. CDR3 DNA: TGTGCCAGCAGCCACAGAGCTGAAGCTTTCTTT.

This chain joins TRBV4-3 and TRBJ2-2; no clear D. Trimming cost V 5 bases and J 0 bases, with 4 bases left between them. CDR1 is LGHNA and CDR2 is YSLEER in the germline V gene. The CDR3 extends over 13 amino acids. CDR3 coding DNA: TGCGCCAGCAGCGACACGAACACCGGGGAGCTGTTTTTT. As protein: CASSDTNTGELFF.

J is TRBJ2-7 and V is TRBV11-2; 7 bases are shared with TRBD2. V dropped 6 bases and J dropped 4; count of bases not matched to a gene: 12. The CDR3 extends over 15 amino acids. The germline V gene has CDR1 SGHAT and CDR2 FQNNGV. CDR3 sequence reads: CASSREAQGPYEQYF. CDR3 in DNA: TGTGCCAGCAGTCGGGAGGCGCAGGGACCTTACGAGCAGTACTTC.

V and J are TRBV30 and TRBJ1-1; possibly TRBD1 for D (6 bases). V lost 0 bases and J 4 bases, leaving 15 bases between the germline ends. The CDR3 has 15 residues. The V gene's germline CDR1 is GTSNPN and CDR2 SVGIG (reference sequence). CDR3 sequence: CAWSVLGAYGTEAFF. The CDR3 DNA is TGTGCCTGGAGTGTACTGGGGGCATACGGCACTGAAGCTTTCTTT.

The rearrangement links TRBV18 to TRBJ2-1; 13 bases match TRBD2. The CDR3 spans 18 residues. From germline, CDR1 is KGHSH and CDR2 LQKENI. Trimming cost V 4 bases and J 1 base; bases outside gene matches: 7. The CDR3 nucleotides are TGTGCCAGCTCACGTACCGGGACTAGCGGGGTTTCCTACAATGAGCAGTTCTTC. It is translated as CASSRTGTSGVSYNEQFF. The full variable domain, completed using reference TRBV18 and TRBJ2-1, is NAGVMQNPRHLVRRRGQEARLRCSPMKGHSHVYWYRQLPEEGLKFMVYLQKENIIDESGMPKERFSAEFPKEGPSILRIQQVVRGDSAAYFCASSRTGTSGVSYNEQFFGPGTRLTVL.

The chain recombines TRBV5-6 with TRBJ2-3; D uncertain. This CDR3 contains 15 residues. Germline V gene data show CDR1 as SGHDT and CDR2 as YYEEEE. V lost 4 bases to trimming and J lost 2 bases, with 14 bases between them. For the CDR3, the DNA is TGTGCCAGCAGCCCTGACTCCACCTACACAGATACGCAGTATTTT. Protein sequence: CASSPDSTYTDTQYF.

This clone was found once. The chain links TRBV7-9 to TRBJ1-1, with a weak D call TRBD1 (5 bases). Trimming took 1 base from V and 3 from J, leaving 18 bases between them. The CDR3 has 17 amino acids. CDR1 is SEHNR, CDR2 FQNEAQ, per germline (reference sequence). The CDR3 spells CASSLVIGPGRDTEAFF. Written as DNA, the CDR3 is TGTGCCAGCAGCTTAGTTATAGGGCCGGGCAGGGACACTGAAGCTTTCTTT.

CDR3 sequence reads: CASSEIPTPGTVYEQYF. Here the CDR3 DNA reads TGTGCCAGCAGTGAAATTCCAACCCCAGGGACGGTCTACGAGCAGTACTTC. The V gene is TRBV6-1, the J gene TRBJ2-7; D might be TRBD1 or TRBD2, each matching 5 bases. Trimming stripped 2 bases from V and 3 bases from J, with 20 bases between. The germline gives CDR1 MNHNS, CDR2 SASEGT. The CDR3 runs to 17 residues.